This is a list of T cell receptor beta chains from one sample in a study of shared clonotypes between healthy human individuals. Sequenced by immunoSEQ multiplex PCR; TCRdb stores in-frame clones only, minus some. The sample contains about 600,000 clones, around 97% of which appear only once. The sample taken for sequencing was naive CD4+ T cells sorted from blood. These receptor sequences come from a woman in her twenties or thirties in good health. The CDR3 runs from the conserved cysteine through the conserved F or W. A D gene is named only where the DNA matches it firmly. The listing skips clone size in some rows; elsewhere it reads once, few, many or a size class.

>.|TRBV5-1|.|TRBJ1-2
TGCGCCAGCAGCTTGGTGGAGGAGGGGGGATCCTATTATGGCTACACCTTC
CASSLVEEGGSYYGYTF
>.|TRBV28|once|TRBJ1-2
TGTGCCAGCAGTCACGGACAGTTCCTCTATGGCTACACCTTC
CASSHGQFLYGYTF
>TRBD1|TRBV10-3|.|TRBJ2-1
TGTGCCATCAAGTGGGACAGGGGGATGAATGAGCAGTTCTTC
CAIKWDRGMNEQFF
>.|TRBV10-3|.|TRBJ2-1
TGTGCCATCAGTGAGGCAAAAGGGGGGAGGAATGAGCAGTTCTTC
CAISEAKGGRNEQFF
>.|TRBV6-1|.|TRBJ1-2
TGTGCCAGCAGTGAAGTTACGGGCTCCTATGGCTACACCTTC
CASSEVTGSYGYTF
>.|TRBV18|.|TRBJ2-2
TGTGCCAGCTCACCGGTGGACGGCGGGGAGCTGTTTTTT
CASSPVDGGELFF
>.|TRBV7-8|.|TRBJ2-1
TGTGCCAGCAGCTTAGCTTGGTCGAGCTCCTACAATGAGCAGTTCTTC
CASSLAWSSSYNEQFF
>TRBD1|TRBV4-1|.|TRBJ2-5
TGCGCCAGCAGCCGGACAGGAAGCGAGACCCAGTACTTC
CASSRTGSETQYF
>.|TRBV6-6|.|TRBJ1-2
TGTGCCAGCAGTTTCCGGACGGTGGGAGATAACTATGGCTACACCTTC
CASSFRTVGDNYGYTF
>TRBD1|TRBV11-3|.|TRBJ2-7
TGTGCCAGCAGACCTCTGGACAGGGGTTTCCAACTCGAGCAGTACTTC
CASRPLDRGFQLEQYF
>TRBD2|TRBV30|.|TRBJ2-1
TGTGCCTGGAGTGGCGGGAGAACCTACAATGAGCAGTTCTTC
CAWSGGRTYNEQFF
>.|TRBV4-2|.|TRBJ1-2
TGTGCCAGCAGCCAAAGGCCCGGGGCAGGGCGGGACTACACCTTC
CASSQRPGAGRDYTF
>TRBD1|TRBV5-1|.|TRBJ2-5
TGCGCCAGCAGCCACACTACAGGGGTGCGGGAGACCCAGTACTTC
CASSHTTGVRETQYF
>.|TRBV13|.|TRBJ2-7
TGTGCCAGCAGCTTAGGAGGGAGGCCGCAGTACTTC
CASSLGGRPQYF
>.|TRBV5-1|once|TRBJ1-1
TGCGCCAGCAGCCCCTTCGGGGGGAGCACTGAAGCTTTCTTT
CASSPFGGSTEAFF
>TRBD1|TRBV19|.|TRBJ2-7
TGTGCCAGTAGTAAACCGGGACAGGGGGTCTACGAGCAGTACTTC
CASSKPGQGVYEQYF
>.|TRBV29-1|.|TRBJ1-1
TGCAGCGTTGTCCCCGGGGAAGATGAAGCTTTCTTT
CSVVPGEDEAFF
>.|TRBV27|.|TRBJ2-6
TGTGCCAGCAGTTTAGGCCTGCCTGGGGCCAACGTCCTGACTTTC
CASSLGLPGANVLTF
>.|TRBV5-8|.|TRBJ1-4
TGTGCCAGCAGGGGGCAAACTAATGAAAAACTGTTTTTT
CASRGQTNEKLFF
>.|TRBV5-6|once|TRBJ2-1
TGTGCCAGCAGCTACCTCCGCTCCTACAATGAGCAGTTCTTC
CASSYLRSYNEQFF
>.|TRBV11-2|.|TRBJ1-3
TGTGCCAGCAGTTCGGGACCCAGAAACACCATATATTTT
CASSSGPRNTIYF
>.|TRBV7-9|.|TRBJ2-5
TGTGCCAGCAGCTTATTTGGAATAGAGGGAGGAGAGACCCAGTACTTC
CASSLFGIEGGETQYF
>.|TRBV10-2|.|TRBJ2-3
TGCGCCAGCAGCCGGGACGTTACAGATACGCAGTATTTT
CASSRDVTDTQYF
>.|TRBV7-3|.|TRBJ2-6
TGTGCCAGCAGCGTGAACAGGGTTTACTCTGGGGCCAACGTCCTGACTTTC
CASSVNRVYSGANVLTF
>TRBD1|TRBV28|.|TRBJ1-3
TGTGCCAGCAGCCGGACAGGGGATTCTGGAAACACCATATATTTT
CASSRTGDSGNTIYF
>.|TRBV2|few|TRBJ1-5
TGTGCCAGCAGCGTGGGGGTGACCGGGGGTCAGCCCCAGCATTTT
CASSVGVTGGQPQHF
>.|TRBV18|.|TRBJ1-4
TGTGCCAGCTCACCCCCGGGGAGACCCAACGAAAAACTGTTTTTT
CASSPPGRPNEKLFF
>TRBD1|TRBV27|once|TRBJ1-5
TGTGCCAGCAGACCCAACAGGGGTCAGCCCCAGCATTTT
CASRPNRGQPQHF
>TRBD1|TRBV7-9|.|TRBJ2-7
TGTGCCAGCAGCAAGGACAGGGAGCCCTACGAGCAGTACTTC
CASSKDREPYEQYF
>.|TRBV2|.|TRBJ2-7
TGTGCCAGCAGTTCCTACGAGCAGTACTTC
CASSSYEQYF
>TRBD2|TRBV5-4|.|TRBJ2-7
TGTGCCAGCAGCTTGGATCTTAGCGGGAGTAGATACGAGCAGTACTTC
CASSLDLSGSRYEQYF
>.|TRBV7-6|.|TRBJ2-1
TGTGCCAGCAGCAACCTCCATGAGCAGTTCTTC
CASSNLHEQFF
>TRBD1|TRBV27|.|TRBJ2-7
TGTGCCAGCAGTTTAAGGACAGGAACCTACGAGCAGTACTTC
CASSLRTGTYEQYF
>TRBD1|TRBV5-4|.|TRBJ2-7
TGTGCCAGCAGCTTCTCCGGGACAGCTACCTACGAGCAGTACTTC
CASSFSGTATYEQYF
>.|TRBV28|.|TRBJ1-2
TGTGCCAGCAGCCTAGCAACGGGCGGCTACACCTTC
CASSLATGGYTF
>TRBD2|TRBV5-1|.|TRBJ2-2
TGCGCCAGCAGCTCTCGGTTAGCGGGAGCGGACACCGGGGAGCTGTTTTTT
CASSSRLAGADTGELFF
>.|TRBV11-2|.|TRBJ2-7
TGTGCCAGCAGCTGGGCAGGAGGGGCCTACGAGCAGTACTTC
CASSWAGGAYEQYF
>.|TRBV27|.|TRBJ2-1
TGTGCCACATCTAGCTACCCCTACAATGAGCAGTTCTTC
CATSSYPYNEQFF
>.|TRBV2|.|TRBJ2-5
TGTGCCAGCCAGTACCAAGAGACCCAGTACTTC
CASQYQETQYF
>.|TRBV7-9|.|TRBJ1-1
TGTGCCAGCAGCTTATCGAGGAACACTGAAGCTTTCTTT
CASSLSRNTEAFF
>.|TRBV7-9|.|TRBJ1-2
TGTGCCAGCAGCTCCCAGGGCACTAACTATGGCTACACCTTC
CASSSQGTNYGYTF
>TRBD1|TRBV28|.|TRBJ2-7
TGTGCCAGCAGTTTATTACTAAGCGGGACAGGGGCGCTTTTGAGGACCTACGAGCAGTACTTC
CASSLLLSGTGALLRTYEQYF
>.|TRBV2|.|TRBJ1-4
TGTGCCAGCAGTGAGGGGAGATTATTCGGTGTGACCAGAGGAGAAAAACTGTTTTTT
CASSEGRLFGVTRGEKLFF
>.|TRBV5-1|.|TRBJ2-3
TGCGCCAGCAGCGGATTATTGAGCACAGATACGCAGTATTTT
CASSGLLSTDTQYF